The 22 T cell receptor beta chains below come from one sample, sequenced in a study of shared clonotypes between healthy human individuals. Method: immunoSEQ multiplex PCR; TCRdb's copy keeps in-frame clones and lacks some. The sample has 1 million to 1.2 million clones; about 80% are singletons. Sequencing was done on a sample of memory CD4+ T cells from PBMCs. Specified subset: CD45RA-negative fraction. The source of these receptors is a man younger than 35 in good health. Some clones in this sample may be carry-over from other donors' samples.

CDR3 loop: CASSHLKTAAGELFF. CDR3 sequence (DNA): TGTGCCAGCAGCCACCTTAAGACTGCGGCCGGGGAGCTGTTTTTT. This rearrangement joins TRBV4-2 to TRBJ2-2; the D is unclear. There are 15 residues in the CDR3. The V and J ends lost 3 bases and 6 bases respectively, with 14 bases between them. Germline V gene lookup returns CDR1 LGHNA and CDR2 YNFKEQ.

V is TRBV2 and J is TRBJ1-3, with D tentatively TRBD1 (6 bases). The CDR3 contains 14 residues. V lost 4 bases and J lost 2, with 9 bases in between. The V gene's germline CDR1 is SNHLY and CDR2 FYNNEI. The CDR3 nucleotides read TGTGCCAGCAGTGGGACAGTTACTGGAAACACCATATATTTT. Translation: CASSGTVTGNTIYF. Supplemented by reference TRBV2 and TRBJ1-3, the full variable domain reads EPEVTQTPSHQVTQMGQEVILRCVPISNHLYFYWYRQILGQKVEFLVSFYNNEISEKSEIFDDQFSVERPDGSNFTLKIRSTKLEDSAMYFCASSGTVTGNTIYFGEGSWLTVV.

J is TRBJ1-3 and V is TRBV5-1, with a weak D call TRBD1 (6 bases). The germline V gene has CDR1 SGHRS and CDR2 YFSETQ. V gave up 2 bases and J gave up 6 bases, with 12 bases separating them. This CDR3 contains 14 residues. CDR3 loop: CASSFNGGQNTIYF. In nucleotides, the CDR3 is TGCGCCAGCAGCTTCAACGGGGGCCAAAACACCATATATTTT. The variable domain in full, completed from reference TRBV5-1 and TRBJ1-3, reads KAGVTQTPRYLIKTRGQQVTLSCSPISGHRSVSWYQQTPGQGLQFLFEYFSETQRNKGNFPGRFSGRQFSNSRSEMNVSTLELGDSALYLCASSFNGGQNTIYFGEGSWLTVV.

This clone was recorded at least ten times. The V and J genes are TRBV2 and TRBJ2-3; 7 bases are a match to TRBD2. The junction had 8 bases not matched to a gene; V was cut back by 8 bases and J by 9 bases. The CDR3 is 12 amino acids. Germline V gives CDR1 SNHLY, CDR2 FYNNEI. CDR3 region: CASAERGFTQYF. The CDR3 DNA sequence: TGTGCCAGCGCCGAGCGGGGCTTCACGCAGTATTTT.

The V call is TRBV20-1, the J call TRBJ2-5, with D unresolved. The CDR3 covers 11 residues. Germline assignment: CDR1 DFQATT and CDR2 SNEGSKA (reference sequence). The germline V and J ends were trimmed by 6 bases and 7 bases, with 12 bases remaining between them. The CDR3 nucleotides are TGCAGTGCAGCCCGGGCAGGGACCCAGTACTTC. Translating gives CSAARAGTQYF.

This chain joins TRBV5-1 and TRBJ2-5; D gene uncertain. Deletions cut 4 bases from V and 5 bases from J, with 21 bases between. The V gene's germline CDR1 is SGHRS and CDR2 YFSETQ. This CDR3 region has 16 residues. The CDR3 DNA is TGCGCCAGCAGCGGTGTAGGCGGATCAAGGGCGGAGACCCAGTACTTC. As protein: CASSGVGGSRAETQYF.

This clone was detected once. This sequence joins TRBV4-3 and TRBJ2-2, with D possibly matching TRBD2 (6 bases). The CDR3 totals 14 residues. Germline lookup yields CDR1 LGHNA and CDR2 YSLEER. Trimming shortened V by 1 base and J by 5 bases, and 8 bases separated the two germline ends. CDR3 nucleotide sequence: TGCGCCAGCAGCCAAGCGGGAGTAACCGGGGAGCTGTTTTTT. Its protein is CASSQAGVTGELFF.

This clone was recorded a few times. The chain joins TRBV2 to TRBJ2-5; 8 nucleotides match TRBD2. Germline assignment: CDR1 SNHLY and CDR2 FYNNEI. The CDR3 runs to 13 residues. The trim removed 8 bases at V and 4 bases at J, leaving 6 bases unmatched. The DNA of the CDR3 is TGTGCCAGCGGGACTAGGTGGTCAGAGACCCAGTACTTC. It yields the protein CASGTRWSETQYF.

This clone showed up just a few times. The rearrangement links TRBV6-6 to TRBJ2-1, with 8 positions matching TRBD2. Looked up from germline, CDR1 is MNHNY and CDR2 is SVGAGI (reference sequence). The V and J ends lost 8 bases and 5 bases, in that order; junction bases with no gene match: 5. The CDR3 runs 13 residues. The CDR3 region has the DNA TGTGCCAGCGCAGGACTAGCAGACAATGAGCAGTTCTTC. Translation gives CASAGLADNEQFF.

J is TRBJ1-2 and V is TRBV20-1, with unresolved D. The germline V and J ends were trimmed by 5 bases and 7 bases, with 11 bases remaining between them. This CDR3 is 11 amino acids long. Germline V gives CDR1 DFQATT, CDR2 SNEGSKA (reference sequence). CDR3: CSAADPGGYTF. DNA of the CDR3: TGCAGTGCTGCCGATCCGGGTGGCTACACCTTC.

A few counts support this clone. The sample carries other DNA sequences with the same CDR3. CDR3 sequence reads: CASSPRVQETQYF. In DNA, the CDR3 is TGTGCCAGCAGCCCGCGGGTCCAAGAGACCCAGTACTTC. The chain carries TRBV7-7 and TRBJ2-5; tentatively, D is TRBD2 (5 bases). There are 13 residues in the CDR3. V shed 5 bases and J shed 1 base, with 8 bases lying between them. Germline V lookup: CDR1 SSHAT, CDR2 FNYEAQ (reference sequence).

V gene TRBV2 combines with J gene TRBJ2-1; 9 nucleotides line up with TRBD2. The CDR3 runs 16 residues. Per the germline V gene, CDR1 is SNHLY and CDR2 is FYNNEI. Germline trimming cut 6 bases from V and 6 bases from J; bases unmatched to any gene: 12. In DNA form, the CDR3 reads TGTGCCAGCAGCCCCGAAATAGCGGGAGTCCTCAATGAGCAGTTCTTC. This sequence encodes CASSPEIAGVLNEQFF.

The V gene is TRBV9, the J gene TRBJ2-1, with TRBD1 identical over 9 bases. This CDR3 is 15 amino acids long. The V and J ends lost 1 base and 9 bases, in that order; junction bases with no gene match: 8. The germline V gene has CDR1 SGDLS and CDR2 YYNGEE. DNA for the CDR3: TGTGCCAGCAGCGTATTCGGGGACAGGGTAGGTGAGCAGTTCTTC. This encodes CASSVFGDRVGEQFF.

Worth noting for this clone: A much larger clone is a single base away; this may be a read error. The sample has other DNA sequences that encode this CDR3 too. This rearrangement joins TRBV18 to TRBJ2-3; no definite D call. This CDR3 contains 12 residues. Germline CDR1 reads KGHSH; CDR2 reads LQKENI. V shed 2 bases and J shed 2 bases, with 2 bases lying between them. CDR3 in amino acids: CASSPTTDTQYF. The CDR3 DNA reads TGTGCCAGCTCACCAACCACAGATACGCAGTATTTT.

In this sample, this clone turned up once. The CDR3 reads CASSLFSRGGGNEQFF. For the CDR3, the DNA is TGTGCCAGCAGTTTATTCAGCCGAGGGGGCGGGAATGAGCAGTTCTTC. The gene calls are TRBV28 and TRBJ2-1, with TRBD1 identical over 7 bases. The germline CDR1 and CDR2 sequences are MDHEN and SYDVKM. V trimming: 1 base; J trimming: 7 bases; junction bases outside the gene matches: 10. This CDR3 spans 16 amino acids.

The CDR3 sequence is CASSLGQRLEGYTF. For the CDR3, the DNA is TGCGCCAGCAGCCTGGGACAGCGGCTTGAGGGCTACACCTTC. The chain joins TRBV5-1 to TRBJ1-2; 7 positions match TRBD1. The CDR3 has 14 residues. V was pared by 4 bases and J by 8 bases, with 11 bases of the junction left unmatched. Germline loops: CDR1 SGHRS, CDR2 YFSETQ.

This rearrangement joins TRBV18 to TRBJ1-3, with D unresolved. The CDR3 contains 17 residues. Germline CDR1 is KGHSH and CDR2 is LQKENI. Trimming took off 3 bases at V and 4 bases at J, with 19 bases between the two ends. CDR3 region: CASSPKIQNDAGNTIYF. The CDR3 coding sequence is TGTGCCAGCTCACCGAAAATACAAAACGACGCGGGAAACACCATATATTTT.

The CDR3 DNA follows: TGTGCCAGCAGTGAGTCGGGGTATAGCAATCAGCCCCAGCATTTT. Protein sequence: CASSESGYSNQPQHF. The chain is built from TRBV2 and TRBJ1-5; D ambiguous. This CDR3 is built from 15 residues. The ends were cut back, 3 bases at V and 0 bases at J, with 9 bases in the middle. Germline CDR1 is SNHLY and CDR2 is FYNNEI.

The sample holds one count of this clone. This chain links TRBV5-6 with TRBJ1-5; TRBD1 is a possible D gene (6 bases). The CDR3 totals 14 residues. V was shortened by 6 bases and J by 1 base, with 11 bases between the two germline ends. From germline, CDR1 is SGHDT and CDR2 YYEEEE. This CDR3 is CASTTGQSNQPQHF. The CDR3 DNA follows: TGTGCCAGCACCACTGGACAGAGCAATCAGCCCCAGCATTTT.

The rearrangement uses TRBV7-3 and TRBJ2-2, with 8 nucleotides matching TRBD2. V lost 5 bases, J lost 5 bases, and 16 bases stayed unmatched. The germline CDR1 and CDR2 sequences are SGHTA and FQGTGA. This CDR3 has 18 residues. CDR3 in amino acids: CASSRNSGMSPGTGELFF. CDR3 DNA sequence: TGTGCCAGCAGCCGCAATAGCGGGATGTCCCCAGGGACCGGGGAGCTGTTTTTT.

On this clone: This sample includes further DNA sequences coding for the same CDR3. The CDR3 reads CASSTLAGGRETQYF. In DNA, the CDR3 is TGTGCCAGCAGCACCCTAGCGGGAGGCCGGGAGACCCAGTACTTC. V and J are TRBV5-6 and TRBJ2-5, with 11 nucleotides matching TRBD2. There are 15 residues in the CDR3. V lost 4 bases to trimming and J lost 5 bases; unmatched junction nucleotides: 7. Germline CDR1 and CDR2: SGHDT and YYEEEE. Full variable domain (rest looked up from reference TRBV5-6 and TRBJ2-5): DAGVTQSPTHLIKTRGQQVTLRCSPKSGHDTVSWYQQALGQGPQFIFQYYEEEERQRGNFPDRFSGHQFPNYSSELNVNALLLGDSALYLCASSTLAGGRETQYFGPGTRLLVL.

Remarks on this clone: Sequence at one end of the junction differs from germline and may be a read error. DNA for the CDR3: TGTGCCAGCAGCCCATTACAGGGAGGGGAGATCCAGTACTTC. It codes for CASSPLQGGEIQYF. This chain joins TRBV2 and TRBJ2-5, with D maybe TRBD2 (7 bases). The CDR3 spans 14 residues. CDR1 and CDR2 from the germline V gene are SNHLY and FYNNEI.